This TCR beta chain derives from a study of T cells in Graves' hyperthyroidism and ophthalmopathy. The junction had 5 bases not matched to a gene; V was cut back by 4 bases and J by 7 bases. This CDR3 region has 14 residues. Germline V CDR1 and CDR2: SGHRS, YFSETQ. TCR beta CDR3 regions were amplified from RNA. When the TCR CDR3 underwent first-round RT-PCR, the HTBI primer set was used. TCRdb recomputed calls from the multiplex PCR reads with MiXCR, one row per CDR3 protein. Of roughly 500,000 distinct CDR3 sequences listed, 40% to 55% are singletons. Study-wide results and caveats: A model of 13 V-J pairs discriminated ophthalmopathy from stable hyperthyroidism.

About this clonotype: Its antigen is as yet unknown.

The sequence was obtained from an adult woman with Graves' disease, either hyperthyroidism or ophthalmopathy (not recorded which). The sequencing input was peripheral blood or thyroid tissue (not recorded which). The rearrangement joins TRBV5-1 to TRBJ1-4; 9 positions agree with TRBD1. The CDR3 loop is CASSLGTGFEKLFF. CDR3 bases: TGCGCCAGCAGCCTGGGGACAGGGTTTGAAAAACTGTTTTTT.